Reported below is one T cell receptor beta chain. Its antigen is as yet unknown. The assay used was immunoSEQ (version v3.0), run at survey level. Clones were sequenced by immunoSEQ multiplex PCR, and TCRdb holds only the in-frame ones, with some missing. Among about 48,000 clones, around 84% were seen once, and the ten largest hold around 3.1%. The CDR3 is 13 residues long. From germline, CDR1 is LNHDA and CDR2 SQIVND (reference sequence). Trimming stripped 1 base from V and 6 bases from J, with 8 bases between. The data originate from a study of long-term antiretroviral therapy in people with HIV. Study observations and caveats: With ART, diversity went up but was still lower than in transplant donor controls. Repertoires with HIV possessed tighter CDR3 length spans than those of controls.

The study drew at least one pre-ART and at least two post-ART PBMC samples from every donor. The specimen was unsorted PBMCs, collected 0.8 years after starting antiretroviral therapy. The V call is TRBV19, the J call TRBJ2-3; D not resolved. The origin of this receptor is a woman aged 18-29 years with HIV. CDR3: CASSIGPADTQYF. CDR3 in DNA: TGTGCCAGTAGTATAGGACCAGCTGATACGCAGTATTTT.